The 2 T cell receptor beta chains below were found in one sample sequenced in a study of blood T cell repertoires in COVID-19. Here immunoSEQ multiplex PCR was the method, and the copy in TCRdb shows in-frame clones only, minus some. Here the sample spans 100,000 or so clones, roughly 80% being singletons. The sequencing sample was made of peripheral blood. These receptors originate from a man between 65 and 85 years old with active or convalescent COVID-19.

V gene TRBV3-1 (or the pseudogene TRBV3-2) combines with J gene TRBJ1-2; 7 bases align to TRBD1. Germline trimming cut 1 base from V and 7 bases from J; bases unmatched to any gene: 3. Germline CDR1 LGHDT, CDR2 YNNKEL (reference sequence). CDR3 length: 13 residues. Here the CDR3 DNA reads TGTGCCAGCAGCCAAGGGGCAGGGGGTGGCTACACCTTC. Encoded protein: CASSQGAGGGYTF.

The chain recombines TRBV7-2 with TRBJ2-7; 12 bases are shared with TRBD2. V lost 3 bases, J lost 4 bases, and 1 base stayed unmatched. Per germline, CDR1 SGHTA and CDR2 FQGNSA. The CDR3 has 14 residues. In nucleotides, the CDR3 is TGTGCCAGCAGCTTGACTAGCGGGGGTTACGAGCAGTACTTC. Protein product: CASSLTSGGYEQYF.